This T cell receptor beta chain was documented in a study of blood T cell repertoires in COVID-19 (dated by TCRdb to the early 2020s). Notes on the research overall: Samples covering the acute and convalescent phases of COVID-19 were provided by collaborators in the United States, Italy and Spain. The sample metadata nearly always contained a de-identified subject ID, COVID-19 status, age in years and sex. The dataset comprised deeply sampled blood TCRbeta repertoires from subjects exposed to, actively infected with, or recovered from COVID-19. Where available, HLA class I and class II types were obtained from metadata supplied by the sample provider rather than from assay-based typing. The repertoires were made available in a free public database intended to serve as a resource for research on the immune response to SARS-CoV-2. The material from the prospective study consisted of cDNA or gDNA derived from T cells, B-cell-depleted T cells, or PBMCs. Samples came from the ongoing ImmuneRACE study (first 160 participants) plus 1,254 subjects from 6 global collaborators. General findings and caveats noted by the study authors: The amount of clinical and demographic metadata varied by source and participant and was provided uncurated.

The CDR3 numbers 16 residues from cysteine through phenylalanine. Only CDR3 DNA remains: 48 bases, in frame from the first base. Trimming at the junction amounts to 1 base on V and 3 bases on J, and the germline ends lie 16 bases apart. From a lookup of the germline V gene, CDR1 and CDR2 are MNHNS and SASEGT. Collaborating institutions collected whole blood in K2EDTA tubes following their own protocols. Collaborator samples were shipped for TCRbeta analysis as frozen whole blood, isolated PBMCs, or DNA extracted from either sample type. Of note for this clone: Its antigen specificity is not known. Qualities for individual bases were not recorded, and no much larger clone is one base off.

The immunoSEQ Assay, a bias-controlled multiplex PCR, was used to amplify TCRbeta CDR3 regions from genomic DNA. In the source study's methods: The number of nucleated cells in each sample was estimated by amplification of reference gene primers within the assay. To quantify the absolute abundance of each unique TCRbeta CDR3 rearrangement, sequence reads were collapsed and filtered. For each sample, productive Simpson clonality was calculated by taking the square root of Simpson's diversity index across productive rearrangements. TCRdb holds this immuneACCESS table with in-frame rearrangements only. Some clones are missing; in checked studies, unresolved V genes explain under half, and the rest has no known cause. V, J and clone size derive from that table, while D and trimming were established from the DNA sequence. The sample profile shows a few hundred thousand clones; 85% of them were found once. The top ten clones comprise approximately 3.6% of the sample.

Sequencing was performed on peripheral blood. The sequence was obtained from a woman aged 18-29 years with acute or convalescent COVID-19. The chain links TRBV6-1 with TRBJ2-7; no D segment can be confidently identified. The nucleotides read TGTGCCAGCAGTGAAGTGTGGGTAGCCGCTATCTACGAGCAGTACTTC. The encoded protein is CASSEVWVAAIYEQYF.